This entry lists 18 T cell receptor beta chains sequenced from one sample in a study of T cell responses to AZD1222 COVID-19 vaccine (dated by TCRdb to the early 2020s). The method was the immunoSEQ multiplex PCR assay. Drawn from immuneACCESS, this table holds only the in-frame rearrangements with V and J called that TCRdb kept. Clones are partly lost; checked studies trace under half to an unresolved V gene and leave the rest unexplained. Across this sample there are fewer than 55,000 clones, with about 83% seen only once. The ten top clones hold about 51% of the sample. The meaning of the sample's time point label: baseline before first vaccination. This specimen consisted of peripheral blood, obtained on day 0 of AZD1222 vaccination. These receptors originate from an adult in good health.

CDR3 region: CASSVSLQGNGYTF. CDR3 bases: TGTGCCAGCAGCGTATCCCTACAGGGGAATGGCTACACCTTC. The V call is TRBV9, the J call TRBJ1-2; 7 bases are shared with TRBD1. The CDR3 is made up of 14 amino acids. CDR1 is SGDLS and CDR2 is YYNGEE in the germline V gene. V was pared by 1 base and J by 6 bases, with 6 bases of the junction left unmatched.

This rearrangement joins TRBV19 to TRBJ1-5, with 10 bases that match TRBD1. CDR1 is LNHDA and CDR2 is SQIVND in the germline V gene (reference sequence). With V trimmed by 8 bases and J by 3 bases, 10 bases remained unmatched. CDR3 length: 16 amino acids. The CDR3 is CASRGAGQGPNQPQHF. CDR3 bases: TGTGCCAGTCGAGGCGCGGGACAGGGGCCCAATCAGCCCCAGCATTTT.

The chain carries TRBV3-1 (or the pseudogene TRBV3-2) and TRBJ1-1; D is possibly TRBD1 (5 bases). The CDR3 covers 14 residues. Germline V gives CDR1 LGHDT, CDR2 YNNKEL (reference sequence). The V and J ends lost 3 bases and 0 bases respectively, with 8 bases between them. The CDR3 here is CASSQGVVNTEAFF. The CDR3 DNA reads as TGTGCCAGCAGCCAGGGGGTGGTGAACACTGAAGCTTTCTTT.

The chain joins TRBV24-1 to TRBJ1-5; maybe TRBD1 (5 bases). Trimming removed 5 bases from V and 0 bases from J, with 10 bases in between. This CDR3 is 15 amino acids long. The germline CDR1 and CDR2 sequences are KGHDR and SFDVKD. CDR3 bases: TGTGCCACCAGTGTGGGGGGGAATAGCAATCAGCCCCAGCATTTT. It is translated as CATSVGGNSNQPQHF.

This clone was detected ten times or more. This chain uses TRBV4-1 with TRBJ2-7; D call uncertain. The CDR3 covers 13 residues. The germline CDR1 and CDR2 sequences are MGHRA and YSYEKL. Between the trimmed V and J ends, which lost 1 base and 5 bases, there was a span of 9 bases. This chain's CDR3 is CASSQGVWNEQYF. CDR3 DNA sequence: TGCGCCAGCAGCCAAGGCGTTTGGAACGAGCAGTACTTC.

This chain links TRBV6-5 with TRBJ2-7; TRBD1 matches at 8 bases. J lost 5 bases, V lost 0 bases, and 3 bases had no gene match. The CDR3 spans 14 residues. Germline V gene sequence: CDR1 MNHEY, CDR2 SVGAGI. For the CDR3, the DNA is TGTGCCAGCAGTTACTCGAACAGGGGGGACGAGCAGTACTTC. Its protein is CASSYSNRGDEQYF.

The rearrangement joins TRBV5-1 to TRBJ2-1; TRBD2 matches 10 bases. Trimming cost V 2 bases and J 12 bases; bases outside gene matches: 11. The CDR3 is made up of 15 amino acids. Germline CDR1 and CDR2: SGHRS and YFSETQ. The CDR3 spells CASSFSGRAQMGQFF. CDR3 DNA: TGCGCCAGCAGCTTCAGCGGGAGGGCCCAAATGGGGCAGTTCTTC.

This clone occurred once. The chain has TRBV7-9 and TRBJ2-7, with 9 nucleotides matching TRBD1. Trimming removed 5 bases from V and 1 base from J; junction bases left unmatched: 6. The CDR3 contains 15 residues. Germline CDR1 is SEHNR and CDR2 is FQNEAQ (reference sequence). The CDR3 coding sequence is TGTGCCAGCAGCCCTTCCGGGACAGGGTCCTACGAGCAGTACTTC. Amino acids: CASSPSGTGSYEQYF.

This clone came up a few times. This chain uses TRBV27 with TRBJ1-6, with a tentative D call TRBD1 (5 bases). The CDR3 spans 15 residues. Trimming pared 3 bases from V and 12 bases from J, leaving 18 bases between. From germline, CDR1 is MNHEY and CDR2 SMNVEV (reference sequence). CDR3 sequence (DNA): TGTGCCAGCAGTTTGATGGACATTAGTTCTGGACCCCTCCACTTT. Translating gives CASSLMDISSGPLHF.

Concerning this clone itself: Other DNA sequences in this specimen translate into the identical CDR3. The J gene is TRBJ1-1, the V gene TRBV19; D is perhaps TRBD1 (5 bases). V was clipped by 4 bases and J by 7 bases, with 13 bases between them. The CDR3 loop spans 13 amino acids. The germline V gene has CDR1 LNHDA and CDR2 SQIVND (reference sequence). In DNA form, the CDR3 reads TGTGCCAGTAGTACGAAGGGACCATTTGAAGCTTTCTTT. Its translation: CASSTKGPFEAFF. Looking up the rest from reference TRBV19 and TRBJ1-1 gives the full variable domain: DGGITQSPKYLFRKEGQNVTLSCEQNLNHDAMYWYRQDPGQGLRLIYYSQIVNDFQKGDIAEGYSVSREKKESFPLTVTSAQKNPTAFYLCASSTKGPFEAFFGQGTRLTVV.

The chain combines TRBV12-5 with TRBJ2-7; maybe TRBD2 (6 bases). Germline V lookup: CDR1 LGHNT, CDR2 FRNRAP. The CDR3 is 13 residues long. Trimming shortened V by 7 bases and J by 3 bases, and 13 bases separated the two germline ends. The CDR3: CASATGSYYEQYF. In DNA form, the CDR3 reads TGTGCTAGTGCCACCGGGAGCTACTACGAGCAGTACTTC.

The rearrangement uses TRBV12-3 or TRBV12-4 and TRBJ1-5; 8 positions match TRBD1. V lost 8 bases and J lost 5; bases outside the gene matches: 5. The CDR3 spans 13 residues. CDR3 sequence: CASARDRYQPQHF. The CDR3 DNA reads as TGTGCCAGCGCCCGGGACAGGTATCAGCCCCAGCATTTT.

Within the sample, this clone is large. The rearrangement joins TRBV4-1 to TRBJ1-1; weak D call: TRBD1 (5 bases). CDR3 length: 12 residues. Deletions cut 4 bases from V and 4 bases from J, with 7 bases between. Germline CDR1 MGHRA, CDR2 YSYEKL. The CDR3 is CASSPGSTEAFF. The CDR3 coding sequence is TGCGCCAGCAGCCCAGGGAGCACTGAAGCTTTCTTT.

This rearrangement joins TRBV28 to TRBJ1-5; D not certain. Germline CDR1 MDHEN, CDR2 SYDVKM. The CDR3 loop spans 16 amino acids. The ends were cut back, 1 base at V and 4 bases at J, with 14 bases in the middle. CDR3 region: CASSLFSAKENQPQHF. CDR3 nucleotides: TGTGCCAGCAGTTTATTCTCGGCCAAAGAGAATCAGCCCCAGCATTTT.

This sequence joins TRBV4-2 and TRBJ2-7; D may be TRBD1 (7 bases). CDR3 length: 18 amino acids. Trimming took off 3 bases at V and 0 bases at J, with 21 bases between the two ends. Germline loops: CDR1 LGHNA, CDR2 YNFKEQ. The CDR3 DNA reads as TGTGCCAGCAGCCATGATGGCGGAGGGGGCTTAACCTCCTACGAGCAGTACTTC. Its translation is CASSHDGGGGLTSYEQYF.

This clone was detected only a few times. V usage is TRBV9 and J usage is TRBJ1-2; 8 bases line up with TRBD1. Germline CDR1 is SGDLS and CDR2 is YYNGEE. The CDR3 is made up of 15 amino acids. The V segment lost 3 bases and the J segment 4 bases; nucleotides outside the gene matches: 8. The CDR3, as DNA: TGTGCCAGCAGCGAGGGGACAGGAGCCTCCTATGGCTACACCTTC. Translated, it gives CASSEGTGASYGYTF.

The chain couples TRBV13 to TRBJ2-3; D is perhaps TRBD2 (5 bases). CDR1 is PRHDT and CDR2 is FYEKMQ in the germline V gene (reference sequence). CDR3 size: 15 residues. Trimming left V 4 bases short and J 6 bases short, with 17 bases between. In nucleotides, the CDR3 is TGTGCCAGCAGCTCCCCCGATAAGGCGGGTGATACGCAGTATTTT. Its translation is CASSSPDKAGDTQYF. The complete variable domain, with remaining parts taken from reference TRBV13 and TRBJ2-3, reads AAGVIQSPRHLIKEKRETATLKCYPIPRHDTVYWYQQGPGQDPQFLISFYEKMQSDKGSIPDRFSAQQFSDYHSELNMSSLELGDSALYFCASSSPDKAGDTQYFGPGTRLTVL.

This chain joins TRBV28 and TRBJ2-3, with 8 bases fitting TRBD2. Trimming cost V 5 bases and J 0 bases; bases outside gene matches: 10. Germline V CDR1 and CDR2: MDHEN, SYDVKM. CDR3 length: 17 residues. The CDR3 DNA sequence: TGTGCCAGCAGTGACTACAGCGGGGGCTATAGCACAGATACGCAGTATTTT. Its translation: CASSDYSGGYSTDTQYF.